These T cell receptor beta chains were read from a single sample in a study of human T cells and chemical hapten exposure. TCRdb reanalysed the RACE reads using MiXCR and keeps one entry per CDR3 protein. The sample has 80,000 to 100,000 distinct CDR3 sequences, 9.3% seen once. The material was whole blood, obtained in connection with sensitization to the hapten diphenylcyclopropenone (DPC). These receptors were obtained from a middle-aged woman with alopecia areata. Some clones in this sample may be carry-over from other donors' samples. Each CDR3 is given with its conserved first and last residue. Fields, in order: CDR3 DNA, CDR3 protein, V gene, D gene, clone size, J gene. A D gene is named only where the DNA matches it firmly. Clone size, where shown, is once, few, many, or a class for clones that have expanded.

TGTGCCAGCAGCCAAGAGTTTAGCGGGACCACAGATACGCAGTATTTT	CASSQEFSGTTDTQYF	TRBV4-2	TRBD2	NA	TRBJ2-3
TGTGCCAGCAGCCCTCAGGGTTACAATGAGCAGTTCTTC	CASSPQGYNEQFF	TRBV7-3	NA	NA	TRBJ2-1
TGTGCCAGCAGTGTGTTTGAGACCCAGTACTTC	CASSVFETQYF	TRBV2	NA	NA	TRBJ2-5
TGTGCCAGCAGGCAGAAAGGGGGAACTAACACTGAAGCTTTCTTT	CASRQKGGTNTEAFF	TRBV6-2/TRBV6-3	NA	many	TRBJ1-1
TGTGCCAGCAGCAAAGACCCCCGGGACAGGAGAAACTATGGCTACACCTTC	CASSKDPRDRRNYGYTF	TRBV21-1	NA	NA	TRBJ1-2
TGTGCCAGCAGTTTACCGACTGCCGGGACAGGGGCCCACGAGCAGTACTTC	CASSLPTAGTGAHEQYF	TRBV28	TRBD1	once	TRBJ2-7
TGCAGCGTCCTTGGACTAGCGGTAGAGCAGTTCTTC	CSVLGLAVEQFF	TRBV29-1	TRBD2	NA	TRBJ2-1
TGTGCCAGCTCACAATCTCCGGGACAAGATTACAATGAGCAGTTCTTC	CASSQSPGQDYNEQFF	TRBV18	NA	NA	TRBJ2-1
TGTGCCATCAGAGCCTCCTCCTACGAGCAGTACTTC	CAIRASSYEQYF	TRBV10-3	NA	NA	TRBJ2-7
TGCGCCAGCAGCCCTATACAGGGAGGGAATGGCTACACCTTC	CASSPIQGGNGYTF	TRBV5-1	NA	many	TRBJ1-2
TGTGCCAGCAGCTTAGGTGACAGGAGCACAGATACGCAGTATTTT	CASSLGDRSTDTQYF	TRBV11-2	NA	many	TRBJ2-3
TGTGCCAGCAGCCCAAGCGGAACCCGCACAGATACGCAGTATTTT	CASSPSGTRTDTQYF	TRBV7-3	NA	many	TRBJ2-3
TGTGCCAGCAGCTTGGGACAGACCTACGAGCAGTACTTC	CASSLGQTYEQYF	TRBV11-2	TRBD1	few	TRBJ2-7
TGTGCCAGCAGCGAGACTAGCGGGAGGTACAATGAGCAGTTCTTC	CASSETSGRYNEQFF	TRBV9	TRBD2	NA	TRBJ2-1
TGTGCCAGCAGTTATCAGGGGGCGGTCGGGGAGCTGTTTTTT	CASSYQGAVGELFF	TRBV6-6	TRBD1	many	TRBJ2-2
TGTGCCATCAGGCCCGAGGGGGCCTATGGCTACACCTTC	CAIRPEGAYGYTF	TRBV10-3	TRBD1	few	TRBJ1-2
TGTGCCAGCAGTGAAGCCACAGATACGCAGTATTTT	CASSEATDTQYF	TRBV6-1	NA	NA	TRBJ2-3
TGTGCCAGCAGAGGGTTGATCCAAGAGACCCAGTACTTC	CASRGLIQETQYF	TRBV6-6	NA	many	TRBJ2-5
TGTGCCAGCAGCGTAGGGACAGTTAACACCGGGGAGCTGTTTTTT	CASSVGTVNTGELFF	TRBV9	NA	few	TRBJ2-2
TGTGCCTGGAGTGCGGAGGGCCTAACAGATACGCAGTATTTT	CAWSAEGLTDTQYF	TRBV30	NA	many	TRBJ2-3
TGTGCCAGCAGCCCCCCGTCGAGTTGGGTAGGAGGGACTGAAGCTTTCTTT	CASSPPSSWVGGTEAFF	TRBV7-9	NA	many	TRBJ1-1
TGTGCCAGCAGCCAAGTAATGGCAGATACGCAGTATTTT	CASSQVMADTQYF	TRBV3-1	NA	NA	TRBJ2-3
TGTGCCAGCTCCCCCAGTTGGGACAGCTCCTACAATGAGCAGTTCTTC	CASSPSWDSSYNEQFF	TRBV18	TRBD1	many	TRBJ2-1
TGTGCCAGCAGTGCTCTAGCGGGAGATACGCAGTATTTT	CASSALAGDTQYF	TRBV28	TRBD2	many	TRBJ2-3
TGTGCCAGCAGATCCGGACGGTTGATAGGGACCCAGTACTTC	CASRSGRLIGTQYF	TRBV7-2	NA	few	TRBJ2-5
TGCAGCGTTGAAGAGGGTAGCTTCCCTTACGAGCAGTACTTC	CSVEEGSFPYEQYF	TRBV29-1	NA	NA	TRBJ2-7
TGTGCCACCAGTGATGGGCCTGGCTACACCTTC	CATSDGPGYTF	TRBV24-1	NA	many	TRBJ1-2
TGTGCCTGCAGCTCGGGACTAGCGGGATACTACGAGCAGTACTTC	CACSSGLAGYYEQYF	TRBV28	TRBD2	NA	TRBJ2-7
TGTGCCAGCAGCTTTACACGGGAGGCCTACGAGCAGTACTTC	CASSFTREAYEQYF	TRBV7-2	TRBD2	few	TRBJ2-7
TGTGCCAGCAGCCAAGGGCCAAGGGATGGCTACACCTTC	CASSQGPRDGYTF	TRBV4-2	NA	few	TRBJ1-2
TGTGCCAGCAGTTCCATTCTCAGGGGGCATACTGAAGCTTTCTTT	CASSSILRGHTEAFF	TRBV6-2/TRBV6-3	TRBD1	few	TRBJ1-1
TGTGCCAGCTTGGCTCAGGACAGGAGCTCCTACGAGCAGTACTTC	CASLAQDRSSYEQYF	TRBV28	TRBD1	NA	TRBJ2-7
TGCGCCAGCAGCACTATGACAGGGCGAACTGTTTTT	CASSTMTGRTVF	TRBV4-1	TRBD1	many	TRBJ1-4
TGTGCCAGCAGTTTAGGCGTTAGCTACCCCTACGAGCAGTACTTC	CASSLGVSYPYEQYF	TRBV27	NA	many	TRBJ2-7
TGTGCCAGCAGCACCGGACTCAGAAGTAGTGAAGCTTTCTTT	CASSTGLRSSEAFF	TRBV2	NA	NA	TRBJ1-1